Here is one T cell receptor beta chain with its context. This sample is drawn from a study of blood T cell repertoires in COVID-19. Study as a whole: Samples representing acute and convalescent COVID-19 were sourced from the United States, Italy and Spain. Sample material is recorded as cDNA or gDNA derived from T cells, B-cell-depleted T cells, or PBMCs.

Trimming removed 2 bases from V and 4 bases from J, with 18 bases in between. The CDR3 loop spans 16 amino acids. Germline loops: CDR1 GTSNPN, CDR2 SVGIG (reference sequence). How the authors handled the data: Using reference gene primer amplification, nucleated cell counts were estimated. Produced via immunoSEQ multiplex PCR; TCRdb's table is partial and in-frame only. V, J and clone size are those of that table, while D and trimming were read from the DNA. The data hold tens of thousands of clones, with 85% observed a single time. The clonotype originates from a human donor in a cohort sampled during active COVID-19. The chain is built from TRBV30 and TRBJ2-1; D is possibly TRBD2 (6 bases). The sequenced sample was peripheral blood. CDR3 nucleotides: TGTGCCTGGAGTTCCATTCCGGGACTCTCATACAATGAGCAGTTCTTC. This sequence encodes CAWSSIPGLSYNEQFF.